One and the same sample provided the 27 T cell receptor beta chains below, sequenced in a study of metastatic and nonmetastatic thyroid tumors (dated by TCRdb to the early 2020s). None of the patients had been given any treatment before thyroid surgery. Receptors were amplified or captured by PCR. This sample was sequenced with an Illumina HiSeq 4000. TCRdb reprocessed the public reads (quality trimming at Q25 with fastp, clone calling with MiXCR) and kept in-frame beta chains. The sample profile shows roughly 20,000 clones; around 30% of them were found once. The ten largest clones add up to roughly an eighth of the sample. The sequenced sample was blood. The source is a female donor with papillary thyroid cancer or a benign thyroid nodule (not recorded which). Some clones in this sample may be carry-over from other donors' samples.

This chain joins TRBV6-1 and TRBJ1-2, with D unclear. Deletions cut 5 bases from V and 3 bases from J, with 10 bases between. Per the germline V gene, CDR1 is MNHNS and CDR2 is SASEGT. The CDR3 runs 13 residues. The CDR3: CASSTGEYYGYTF. As DNA, the CDR3 is TGTGCCAGCAGTACCGGGGAGTACTATGGCTACACCTTC.

The chain couples TRBV11-2 to TRBJ2-7, with D unclear. The CDR3 is made up of 15 amino acids. Germline values: CDR1 SGHAT, CDR2 FQNNGV. V was trimmed by 4 bases and J by 6 bases, leaving 19 bases between them. The CDR3 sequence: CASSSFISVRGEQYF. CDR3 sequence (DNA): TGTGCCAGCAGCTCCTTTATATCCGTACGTGGCGAGCAGTACTTC.

This clone came up many times. A much larger clonotype is one base distant, so this may be a read error. Other nucleotide sequences from this sample produce the same CDR3. V is TRBV15 and J is TRBJ1-4, with a possible D match to TRBD1 (5 bases). Deletions cut 2 bases from V and 4 bases from J, with 11 bases between. Looked up from germline, CDR1 is LNHNV and CDR2 is YYDKDF (reference sequence). The CDR3 is 15 amino acids. The CDR3 reads CATSRTGTLNEKLFF. DNA of the CDR3: TGTGCCACCAGCAGAACGGGGACCCTTAATGAAAAACTGTTTTTT. Drawing the rest from reference TRBV15 and TRBJ1-4, the complete variable domain is DAMVIQNPRYQVTQFGKPVTLSCSQTLNHNVMYWYQQKSSQAPKLLFHYYDKDFNNEADTPDNFQSRRPNTSFCFLDIRSPGLGDTAMYLCATSRTGTLNEKLFFGSGTQLSVL.

The chain links TRBV20-1 to TRBJ2-7; the match to TRBD2 covers 7 bases. The CDR3 has 13 residues. Germline assignment: CDR1 DFQATT and CDR2 SNEGSKA (reference sequence). J was trimmed by 2 bases and V by 1 base; bases with no gene match: 2. CDR3 coding DNA: TGCAGTGCTAGAGCGGGGGGAACCTACGAGCAGTACTTC. This translates into CSARAGGTYEQYF.

Many counts were recorded for this clone. A much larger clone sits a single nucleotide away, making a read error possible. This rearrangement joins TRBV6-2 or TRBV6-3 to TRBJ2-7; 8 bases agree with TRBD1. Losses at the gene ends were 0 bases for V and 6 bases for J; bases not matched to a gene: 7. The CDR3 extends over 15 amino acids. Germline CDR1 MNHEY, CDR2 SVGEGT. The CDR3 bases are TGTGCCAGCAGTTACTCCGGGGCAGGGGGCGGCGAGCAGTACTTC. Translation: CASSYSGAGGGEQYF.

V is TRBV6-5 and J is TRBJ1-1; 11 bases line up with TRBD1. The trim removed 6 bases at V and 4 bases at J, leaving 4 bases unmatched. CDR1 MNHEY and CDR2 SVGAGI come from the germline V gene. CDR3 length equals 14 residues. CDR3 sequence reads: CASRVGQGATEAFF. CDR3 sequence (DNA): TGTGCCAGCAGGGTAGGACAGGGGGCCACTGAAGCTTTCTTT.

This clone was observed at least ten times. Since a much larger clone is just one base distant, this may be a read error. This chain joins TRBV19 and TRBJ2-1, with D maybe TRBD2 (6 bases). Germline lookup yields CDR1 LNHDA and CDR2 SQIVND (reference sequence). Trimming cost V 1 base and J 8 bases, with 12 bases left between them. The CDR3 has 14 residues. The CDR3 nucleotides read TGTGCCAGTAGTATAGCGGGAGTGCCATATGAGCAGTTCTTC. Protein sequence: CASSIAGVPYEQFF.

The V gene is TRBV5-1, the J gene TRBJ1-2, with D hard to call. Between the trimmed V and J ends, which lost 0 bases and 4 bases, there was a span of 10 bases. Germline V CDR1 and CDR2: SGHRS, YFSETQ. The CDR3 sequence is 14 residues long. As DNA, the CDR3 is TGCGCCAGCAGCTTGGAACAGCGCCGCTATGGCTACACCTTC. This codes for CASSLEQRRYGYTF.

This clone was detected ten times or more. The chain employs TRBV19 and TRBJ2-3; D is unclear. The germline gives CDR1 LNHDA, CDR2 SQIVND (reference sequence). CDR3 size: 14 residues. V lost 10 bases to trimming and J lost 2 bases, with 16 bases between them. The CDR3 sequence is CATDPGYTTDTQYF. The CDR3 DNA reads as TGTGCCACTGACCCCGGGTACACCACAGATACGCAGTATTTT.

There are a few counts of this clone. The chain employs TRBV6-2 or TRBV6-3 and TRBJ2-5; D unresolved. The CDR3 contains 14 residues. Between the trimmed V and J ends, which lost 4 bases and 2 bases, there was a span of 11 bases. Germline V gene data show CDR1 as MNHEY and CDR2 as SVGEGT. The CDR3 sequence is CASSSAGPQETQYF. Written as DNA, the CDR3 is TGTGCCAGCAGTTCGGCAGGCCCACAAGAGACCCAGTACTTC.

The rearrangement links TRBV27 to TRBJ2-7, with 8 bases fitting TRBD1. The CDR3 is 14 residues long. Germline CDR1 and CDR2: MNHEY and SMNVEV (reference sequence). Unmatched junction bases numbered 7, after V lost 2 bases and J lost 7 bases. The CDR3 protein is CASSLRIQGEEQYF. For the CDR3, the DNA is TGTGCCAGCAGTTTACGGATACAGGGGGAAGAGCAGTACTTC.

The V gene is TRBV9, the J gene TRBJ1-5; no clear D. CDR1 is SGDLS and CDR2 is YYNGEE in the germline V gene. V dropped 4 bases and J dropped 1 base, with 9 bases sitting between them. The CDR3 spans 14 residues. The CDR3 region has the DNA TGTGCCAGCAGCCCCCTCGGGAGCAATCAGCCCCAGCATTTT. This translates into CASSPLGSNQPQHF.

This clone occurred many times. The chain joins TRBV7-8 to TRBJ2-1, with TRBD1 matching over 12 bases. The CDR3 extends over 19 amino acids. V lost 4 bases and J lost 7; bases outside the gene matches: 17. Germline CDR1 reads SGHVS; CDR2 reads FQNEAQ. The CDR3, as DNA: TGTGCCAGCAGCTCCCGGGACAGGGGGCCTCTCAGGCATCTGAATGAGCAGTTCTTC. Translation gives CASSSRDRGPLRHLNEQFF.

This clone appeared many times. This chain uses TRBV6-1 with TRBJ2-2; D is unclear. The CDR3 spans 14 residues. V was clipped by 6 bases and J by 7 bases, with 15 bases between them. From germline, CDR1 is MNHNS and CDR2 SASEGT. The CDR3 here is CASSARQEIGELFF. Written as DNA, the CDR3 is TGTGCCAGCAGCGCCCGGCAGGAGATCGGGGAGCTGTTTTTT.

This clone was recorded many times. One junction end disagrees with the germline gene, perhaps due to a read error. Written as DNA, the CDR3 is TGCAGTGCTGGAGATCCGGAGGGAACCAGCACAGATACGCAGTATTTT. Its protein product is CSAGDPEGTSTDTQYF. This chain connects TRBV20-1 to TRBJ2-3; perhaps TRBD2 as D (6 bases). The CDR3 totals 16 residues. Germline V gene lookup returns CDR1 DFQATT and CDR2 SNEGSKA (reference sequence).

The J gene is TRBJ2-7, the V gene TRBV6-2 or TRBV6-3, with D tentatively TRBD2 (6 bases). V lost 0 bases to trimming and J lost 12 bases, with 12 bases between them. CDR3 length equals 12 residues. The germline CDR1 and CDR2 sequences are MNHEY and SVGEGT. CDR3 protein: CASSYSGSGLYF. The CDR3 nucleotides are TGTGCCAGCAGTTACTCAGGGAGCGGGCTGTACTTC.

By share, this clone ranks as medium-sized. The gene calls are TRBV15 and TRBJ2-2; tentative D call: TRBD2 (6 bases). Trimming pared 0 bases from V and 7 bases from J, leaving 9 bases between. The CDR3 is 14 residues long. Germline V lookup: CDR1 LNHNV, CDR2 YYDKDF (reference sequence). The CDR3 here is CATSRDRGVGELFF. In DNA, the CDR3 is TGTGCCACCAGCAGAGATCGCGGGGTCGGGGAGCTGTTTTTT.

This clone was recorded many times. This sequence joins TRBV15 and TRBJ1-1, with a tentative D call TRBD1 (6 bases). CDR3 length: 13 residues. CDR1 and CDR2 (germline): LNHNV, YYDKDF (reference sequence). V was pared by 6 bases and J by 2 bases, with 10 bases between. DNA for the CDR3: TGTGCCACCAGACCGGGACATAACACTGAAGCTTTCTTT. Protein sequence: CATRPGHNTEAFF.

In its sample, this clone was seen many times. The chain combines TRBV27 with TRBJ2-3; 7 nucleotides align to TRBD1. This CDR3 contains 14 residues. V lost 6 bases and J lost 5; bases outside the gene matches: 8. Germline V gene lookup returns CDR1 MNHEY and CDR2 SMNVEV (reference sequence). In DNA, the CDR3 is TGTGCCAGCAGAATCGGGACAGCAAGAGATACGCAGTATTTT. It codes for CASRIGTARDTQYF.

This chain connects TRBV18 to TRBJ2-7; TRBD2 aligns across 10 bases. V was clipped by 6 bases and J by 0 bases; unmatched bases: 17. Germline V gene lookup returns CDR1 KGHSH and CDR2 LQKENI. The CDR3 sequence is 19 residues long. CDR3 sequence: CASSSGRASGSFGSYEQYF. The CDR3 nucleotides are TGTGCCAGCTCTTCCGGTCGGGCTAGCGGGAGTTTCGGCTCCTACGAGCAGTACTTC.

This clone was recorded at least ten times. J is TRBJ2-7 and V is TRBV20-1; 8 bases fit TRBD2. This CDR3 comprises 15 residues. The germline V gene encodes CDR1 DFQATT and CDR2 SNEGSKA (reference sequence). J was trimmed by 2 bases and V by 3 bases; bases with no gene match: 9. This CDR3 reads CSARGASGQTYEQYF. In DNA, the CDR3 is TGCAGTGCTAGGGGGGCTAGCGGGCAAACCTACGAGCAGTACTTC.

This clone qualifies as medium-sized (0.01 to 0.1%). The chain couples TRBV2 to TRBJ1-3, with D possibly matching TRBD1 (6 bases). The CDR3 contains 12 residues. CDR1 is SNHLY, CDR2 FYNNEI, per germline. V lost 8 bases to trimming and J lost 8 bases, with 13 bases between them. The CDR3 coding sequence is TGTGCCAGCGAGGACAGCAACGACACCATATATTTT. It translates to CASEDSNDTIYF.

The CDR3 here is CSARVALYYEQYF. CDR3 in DNA: TGCAGCGCCAGAGTAGCGCTCTACTACGAGCAGTACTTC. The chain carries TRBV29-1 and TRBJ2-7, with D perhaps matching TRBD2 (5 bases). This CDR3 contains 13 residues. Between the trimmed V and J ends, which lost 7 bases and 3 bases, there was a span of 16 bases. The germline gives CDR1 SQVTM, CDR2 ANQGSEA.

This clone is judged medium-sized. The chain carries TRBV12-3 or TRBV12-4 and TRBJ2-1, with D maybe TRBD1 (6 bases). The ends were cut back, 1 base at V and 10 bases at J, with 8 bases in the middle. The CDR3 totals 12 residues. The CDR3 reads CASSLEDSEQFF. CDR3 in DNA: TGTGCCAGCAGTTTAGAGGACAGCGAGCAGTTCTTC.

This clone came up many times. The rearrangement joins TRBV30 to TRBJ2-2, with TRBD1 as a possible D gene (6 bases). This CDR3 has 13 residues. Trimming pared 1 base from V and 3 bases from J, leaving 6 bases between. CDR1 and CDR2 (germline): GTSNPN, SVGIG (reference sequence). CDR3 in DNA: TGTGCCTGGAGTGACAGGGACACCGGGGAGCTGTTTTTT. Amino acid sequence: CAWSDRDTGELFF.

This clone was seen many times. The chain links TRBV9 to TRBJ2-3, with 9 bases aligning to TRBD2. V shed 3 bases, J shed 0 bases, and the junction held 2 bases outside the gene matches. The CDR3 runs to 15 residues. Germline V gene lookup returns CDR1 SGDLS and CDR2 YYNGEE. The CDR3 coding sequence is TGTGCCAGCAGCGCTGCGGGGGGGAGCACAGATACGCAGTATTTT. This translates into CASSAAGGSTDTQYF.

The V call is TRBV20-1, the J call TRBJ2-3; perhaps TRBD2 as D (6 bases). The V and J ends lost 0 bases and 2 bases respectively, with 12 bases between them. The germline gives CDR1 DFQATT, CDR2 SNEGSKA (reference sequence). There are 15 residues in the CDR3. The CDR3 reads CSARDSGGSTDTQYF. CDR3 nucleotides: TGCAGTGCTAGAGATAGCGGTGGGTCCACAGATACGCAGTATTTT.